These 3 T cell receptor beta chains came from one sample sequenced in a study of blood T cell repertoires in COVID-19. Here immunoSEQ multiplex PCR was the method, and the copy in TCRdb shows in-frame clones only, minus some. Of about 120,000 clones listed, more than 60% were seen once; the top ten hold about 2.7%. Sequencing used peripheral blood. These receptors all stem from a man aged 50 to 59 with acute or convalescent COVID-19.

The rearrangement uses TRBV9 and TRBJ1-6, with D possibly TRBD1 on 5 matching bases. The V and J ends lost 0 bases and 6 bases respectively, with 10 bases between them. Looked up from germline, CDR1 is SGDLS and CDR2 is YYNGEE. The CDR3 runs 15 residues. DNA for the CDR3: TGTGCCAGCAGCGTAGTGGCAGGGCTTAATTCACCCCTCCACTTT. It encodes CASSVVAGLNSPLHF.

The chain is built from TRBV11-2 and TRBJ1-1; D is uncertain. In germline, CDR1 is SGHAT, CDR2 FQNNGV. V was shortened by 2 bases and J by 5 bases, with 9 bases between the two germline ends. The CDR3 length is 13 residues. CDR3: CASSLSGSTEAFF. The DNA of the CDR3 is TGTGCCAGCAGCTTATCAGGAAGTACTGAAGCTTTCTTT. The full variable domain, in which reference TRBV11-2 and TRBJ1-1 provide the parts outside the CDR3, is EAGVAQSPRYKIIEKRQSVAFWCNPISGHATLYWYQQILGQGPKLLIQFQNNGVVDDSQLPKDRFSAERLKGVDSTLKIQPAKLEDSAVYLCASSLSGSTEAFFGQGTRLTVV.

The V and J genes are TRBV5-1 and TRBJ2-5; TRBD1 aligns across 7 bases. With V trimmed by 4 bases and J by 5 bases, 14 bases remained unmatched. This CDR3 comprises 16 residues. Germline-derived CDR1 and CDR2 are SGHRS and YFSETQ. The CDR3 is CASSLNPQGMEETQYF. CDR3 DNA sequence: TGCGCCAGCAGCCTAAACCCACAGGGGATGGAGGAGACCCAGTACTTC.